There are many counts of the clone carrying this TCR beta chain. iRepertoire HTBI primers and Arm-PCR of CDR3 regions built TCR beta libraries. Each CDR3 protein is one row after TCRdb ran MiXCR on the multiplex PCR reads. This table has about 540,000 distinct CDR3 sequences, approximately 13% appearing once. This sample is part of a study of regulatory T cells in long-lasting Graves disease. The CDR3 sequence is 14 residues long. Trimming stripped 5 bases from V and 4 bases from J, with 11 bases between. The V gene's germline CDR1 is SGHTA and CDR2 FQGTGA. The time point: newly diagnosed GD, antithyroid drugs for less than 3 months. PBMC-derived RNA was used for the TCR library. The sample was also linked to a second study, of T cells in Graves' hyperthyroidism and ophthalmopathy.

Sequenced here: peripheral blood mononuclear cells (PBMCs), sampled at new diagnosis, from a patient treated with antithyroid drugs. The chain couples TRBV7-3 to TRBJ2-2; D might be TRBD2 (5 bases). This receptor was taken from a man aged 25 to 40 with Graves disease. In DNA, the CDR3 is TGTGCCAGCAGCCCTACTAGTGGCACCGGGGAGCTGTTTTTT. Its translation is CASSPTSGTGELFF.